The following is a TCR beta chain sequence with its context. This receptor's antigen is unknown. No quality values exist for individual bases; no much larger clone is one base distant. The data were taken from a study of cytomegalovirus exposure and HLA in healthy donors (dated by TCRdb to 2015 to 2018). With regard to the full study: A later analysis indicated that the 95 to 150 validation repertoires were generated on the platform also employed for the 700 or so repertoires of the first cohort. A separate validation cohort of roughly 130 different subjects was used in addition to the approximately 640-subject first cohort. To predict cytomegalovirus infection status, the study combined high-throughput TCR immunosequencing, statistical association of individual TCRs with disease status, and machine learning. The study aimed to test whether cataloging public T cell receptors could reveal signatures of past pathogen exposure.

Separate from the roughly 650-subject first cohort, the validation cohort of 90 to 150 subjects was the group to which the donors belonged. The full study reports these points: Most TCR sequences were seen in very few donors, while some public TCRs were found in many individuals. In vitro tests confirmed that a few of the cytomegalovirus-associated TCR beta chains recognize cytomegalovirus antigens. A later analysis had no HLA typing for the validation cohort, so co-occurrence there was scored across all 130 or so repertoires. A total of around 150 TCR beta chains were listed by the study as associated with cytomegalovirus. A later analysis found that TCRs clustered in the first cohort also tended to co-occur in the 100 to 150 validation repertoires, with 94% of cluster scores above 0. The authors suggested that the approach could potentially be extended to other disease states and immunological phenotypes. In both the original and validation cohorts, the classifier was reported to diagnose cytomegalovirus status with high specificity and sensitivity.

V and J are truncated by 3 bases and 4 bases respectively, leaving an intervening sequence of 13 bases. As encoded in the germline V gene (reference sequence), CDR1 is LNHDA while CDR2 is SQIVND. The CDR3 spans 15 residues, from the cysteine through the phenylalanine. The sequence is cut down to CDR3 DNA, 45 bases in frame from base 1. Library preparation used the immunoSEQ multiplex PCR assay. The study's own analysis went as follows. A statistical classification framework was built for diagnosing cytomegalovirus status from the catalog of TCR beta chain sequences. TCRdb took over this immuneACCESS table, retaining in-frame rearrangements with V and J assigned. Such tables are incomplete; in checked studies, under half of the missing clones stem from an unresolved V gene, and the remainder is unexplained. D and trimming come from the DNA, and the V and J calls and clone size come from that table. For this sample the table gives approximately 130,000 clones, of which 70% to 90% were detected only once. The leading ten clones occupy approximately 2% of the sample.

Sequencing input: PBMCs. Here the chain combines TRBV19 and TRBJ2-1, and TRBD1 may be the D gene, going by 5 matching bases. The receptor was derived from a woman aged 18-35 years in good health and CMV-seronegative. Here the CDR3 is given as CASSMVGAQYNEQFF. The DNA sequence is given as TGTGCCAGTAGTATGGTTGGGGCACAGTACAATGAGCAGTTCTTC. Reference TRBV19 and TRBJ2-1 proteins supply the regions before and after the CDR3; the full variable domain is: DGGITQSPKYLFRKEGQNVTLSCEQNLNHDAMYWYRQDPGQGLRLIYYSQIVNDFQKGDIAEGYSVSREKKESFPLTVTSAQKNPTAFYLCASSMVGAQYNEQFFGPGTRLTVL.